This T cell receptor (beta chain) emerged from a study of shared clonotypes between healthy human individuals. Per the original methods: Filtering differed, since immunoSEQ gave only junction sequences and no quality scores. Assay: immunoSEQ multiplex PCR; the TCRdb copy retains only in-frame clones and omits some. The V and J calls and clone size are taken from that table; D and trimming were inferred from the DNA. The table shows 1.6 million or so clones, with roughly 96% occurring only once. Germline V gene lookup returns CDR1 LGHNA and CDR2 YSLEER. The CDR3 sequence is 14 residues long. The sequencing input was naive CD4+ T cells sorted from blood. Sample subset: CD45RA+ positively selected. The chain carries TRBV4-3 and TRBJ2-1, with 8 bases aligning to TRBD2. The receptor was isolated from a man aged 25 to 45 in good health. As DNA, the CDR3 is TGCGAGGGGGAGACGGCGGGAGGCCACAATGAGCAGTTCTTC. This encodes CEGETAGGHNEQFF.